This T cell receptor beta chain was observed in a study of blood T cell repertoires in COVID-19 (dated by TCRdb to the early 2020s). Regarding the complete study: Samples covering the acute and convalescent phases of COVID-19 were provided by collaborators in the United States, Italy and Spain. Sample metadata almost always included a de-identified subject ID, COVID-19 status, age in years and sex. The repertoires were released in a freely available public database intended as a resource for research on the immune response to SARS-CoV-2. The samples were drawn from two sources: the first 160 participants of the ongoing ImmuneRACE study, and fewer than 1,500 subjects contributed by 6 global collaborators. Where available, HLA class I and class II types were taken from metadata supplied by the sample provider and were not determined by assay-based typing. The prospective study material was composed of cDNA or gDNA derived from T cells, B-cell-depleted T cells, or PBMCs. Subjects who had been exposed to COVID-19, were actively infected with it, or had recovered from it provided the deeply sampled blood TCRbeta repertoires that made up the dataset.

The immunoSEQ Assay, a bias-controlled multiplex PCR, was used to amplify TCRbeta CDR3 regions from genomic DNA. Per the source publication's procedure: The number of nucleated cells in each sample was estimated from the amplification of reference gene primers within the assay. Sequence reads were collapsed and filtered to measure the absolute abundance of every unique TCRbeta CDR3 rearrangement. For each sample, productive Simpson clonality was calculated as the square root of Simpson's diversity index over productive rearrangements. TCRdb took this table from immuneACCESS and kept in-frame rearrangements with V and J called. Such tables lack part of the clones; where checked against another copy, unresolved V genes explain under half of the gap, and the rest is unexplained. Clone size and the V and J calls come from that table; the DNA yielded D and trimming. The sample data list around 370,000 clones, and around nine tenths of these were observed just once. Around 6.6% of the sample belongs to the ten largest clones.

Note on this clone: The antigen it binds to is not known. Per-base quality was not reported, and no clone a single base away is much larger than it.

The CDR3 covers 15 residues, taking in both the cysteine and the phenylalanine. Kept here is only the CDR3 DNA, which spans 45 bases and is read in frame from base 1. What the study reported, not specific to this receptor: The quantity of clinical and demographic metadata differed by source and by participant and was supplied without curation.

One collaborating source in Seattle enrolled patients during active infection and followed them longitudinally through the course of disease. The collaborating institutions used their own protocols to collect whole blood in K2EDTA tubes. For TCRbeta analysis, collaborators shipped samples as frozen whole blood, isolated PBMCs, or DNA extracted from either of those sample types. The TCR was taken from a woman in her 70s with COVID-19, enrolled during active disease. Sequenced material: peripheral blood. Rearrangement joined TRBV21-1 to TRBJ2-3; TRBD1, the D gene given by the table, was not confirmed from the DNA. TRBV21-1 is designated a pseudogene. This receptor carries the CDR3 CASSKHGGSTDTQYF. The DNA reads TGTGCCAGCAGCAAACATGGTGGCTCCACAGATACGCAGTATTTT.